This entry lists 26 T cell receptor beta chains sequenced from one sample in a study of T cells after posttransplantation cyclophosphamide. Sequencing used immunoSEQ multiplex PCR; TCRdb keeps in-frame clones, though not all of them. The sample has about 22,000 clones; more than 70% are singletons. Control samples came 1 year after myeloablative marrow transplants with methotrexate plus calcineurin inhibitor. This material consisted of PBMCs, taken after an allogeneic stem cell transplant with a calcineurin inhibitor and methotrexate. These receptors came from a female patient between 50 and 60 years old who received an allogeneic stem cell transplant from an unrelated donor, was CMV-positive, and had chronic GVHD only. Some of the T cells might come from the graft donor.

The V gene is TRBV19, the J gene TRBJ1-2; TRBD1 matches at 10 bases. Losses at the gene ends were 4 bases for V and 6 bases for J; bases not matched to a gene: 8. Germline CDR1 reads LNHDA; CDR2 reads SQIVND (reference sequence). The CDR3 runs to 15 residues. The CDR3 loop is CASSTGTGDLHGYTF. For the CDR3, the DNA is TGTGCCAGTAGTACTGGGACAGGGGATTTACATGGCTACACCTTC.

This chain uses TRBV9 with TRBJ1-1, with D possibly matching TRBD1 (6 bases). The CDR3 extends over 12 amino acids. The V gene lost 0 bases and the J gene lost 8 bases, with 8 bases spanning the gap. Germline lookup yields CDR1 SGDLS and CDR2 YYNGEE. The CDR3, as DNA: TGTGCCAGCAGCGTAGAGGGGGTGGAAGCTTTCTTT. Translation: CASSVEGVEAFF.

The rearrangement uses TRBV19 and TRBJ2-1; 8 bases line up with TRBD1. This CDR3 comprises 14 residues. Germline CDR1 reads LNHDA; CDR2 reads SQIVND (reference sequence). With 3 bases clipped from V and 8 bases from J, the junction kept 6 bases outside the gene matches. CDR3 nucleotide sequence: TGTGCCAGTAGTATTCTCCAGGGGGCGGATGAGCAGTTCTTC. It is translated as CASSILQGADEQFF. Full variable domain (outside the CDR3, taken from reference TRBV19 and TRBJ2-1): DGGITQSPKYLFRKEGQNVTLSCEQNLNHDAMYWYRQDPGQGLRLIYYSQIVNDFQKGDIAEGYSVSREKKESFPLTVTSAQKNPTAFYLCASSILQGADEQFFGPGTRLTVL.

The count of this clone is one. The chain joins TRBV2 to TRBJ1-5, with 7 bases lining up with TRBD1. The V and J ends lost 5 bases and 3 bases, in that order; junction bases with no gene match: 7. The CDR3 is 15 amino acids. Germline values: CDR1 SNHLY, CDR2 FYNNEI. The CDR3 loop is CASSRGPTDNQPQHF. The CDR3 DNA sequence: TGTGCCAGCAGTAGGGGGCCAACTGACAATCAGCCCCAGCATTTT.

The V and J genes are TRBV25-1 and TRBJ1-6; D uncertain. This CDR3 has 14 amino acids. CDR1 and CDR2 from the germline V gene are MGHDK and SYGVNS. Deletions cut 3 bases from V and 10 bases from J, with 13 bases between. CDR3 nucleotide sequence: TGTGCCAGCAGTGACCCCGGGGTAAGGTCACCCCTCCACTTT. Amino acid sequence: CASSDPGVRSPLHF. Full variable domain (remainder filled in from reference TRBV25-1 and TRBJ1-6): EADIYQTPRYLVIGTGKKITLECSQTMGHDKMYWYQQDPGMELHLIHYSYGVNSTEKGDLSSESTVSRIRTEHFPLTLESARPSHTSQYLCASSDPGVRSPLHFGNGTRLTVT.

The CDR3 region has the DNA TGTGCCAGCAGCTTAGTTCGAGGAGAGACCCAGTACTTC. The encoded protein is CASSLVRGETQYF. The gene calls are TRBV7-6 and TRBJ2-5; D ambiguous. This CDR3 comprises 13 residues. Germline V gives CDR1 SGHVS, CDR2 FNYEAQ. V was pared by 1 base and J by 4 bases, with 7 bases between.

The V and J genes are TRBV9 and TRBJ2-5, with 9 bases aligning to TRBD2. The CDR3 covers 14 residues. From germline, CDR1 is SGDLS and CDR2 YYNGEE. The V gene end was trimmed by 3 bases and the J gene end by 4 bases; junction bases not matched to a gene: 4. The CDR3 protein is CASSGGTSRETQYF. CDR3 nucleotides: TGTGCCAGCAGCGGTGGGACTAGCAGAGAGACCCAGTACTTC.

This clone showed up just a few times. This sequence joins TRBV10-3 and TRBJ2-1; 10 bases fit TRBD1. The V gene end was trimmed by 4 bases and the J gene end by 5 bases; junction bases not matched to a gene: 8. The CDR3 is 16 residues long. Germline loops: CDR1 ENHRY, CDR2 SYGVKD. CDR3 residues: CAISGPTGGSDNEQFF. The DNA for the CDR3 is TGTGCCATCAGTGGCCCGACAGGGGGCTCGGACAATGAGCAGTTCTTC.

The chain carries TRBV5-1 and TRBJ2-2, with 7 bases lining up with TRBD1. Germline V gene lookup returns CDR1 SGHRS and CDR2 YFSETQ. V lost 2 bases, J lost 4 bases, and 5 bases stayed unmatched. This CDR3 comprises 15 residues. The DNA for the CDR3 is TGCGCCAGCAGCTTCAGGACAGGACCCACCGGGGAGCTGTTTTTT. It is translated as CASSFRTGPTGELFF.

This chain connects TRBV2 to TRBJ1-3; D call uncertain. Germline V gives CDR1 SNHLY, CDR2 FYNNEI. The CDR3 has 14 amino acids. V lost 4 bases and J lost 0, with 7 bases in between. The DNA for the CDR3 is TGTGCCAGCAGTGTACCACTCTCTGGAAACACCATATATTTT. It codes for CASSVPLSGNTIYF. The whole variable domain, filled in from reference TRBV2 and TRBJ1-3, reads EPEVTQTPSHQVTQMGQEVILRCVPISNHLYFYWYRQILGQKVEFLVSFYNNEISEKSEIFDDQFSVERPDGSNFTLKIRSTKLEDSAMYFCASSVPLSGNTIYFGEGSWLTVV.

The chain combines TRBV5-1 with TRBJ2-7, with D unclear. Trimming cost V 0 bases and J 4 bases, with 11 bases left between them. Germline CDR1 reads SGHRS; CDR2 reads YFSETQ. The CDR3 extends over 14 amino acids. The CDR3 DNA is TGCGCCAGCAGCTTGGCCCTCGGGTTGTACGAGCAGTACTTC. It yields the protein CASSLALGLYEQYF. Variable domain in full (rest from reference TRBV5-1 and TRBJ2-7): KAGVTQTPRYLIKTRGQQVTLSCSPISGHRSVSWYQQTPGQGLQFLFEYFSETQRNKGNFPGRFSGRQFSNSRSEMNVSTLELGDSALYLCASSLALGLYEQYFGPGTRLTVT.

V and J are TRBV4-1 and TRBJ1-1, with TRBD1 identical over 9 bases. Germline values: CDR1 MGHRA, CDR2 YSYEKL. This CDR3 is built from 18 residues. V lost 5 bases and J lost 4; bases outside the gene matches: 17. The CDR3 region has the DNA TGCGCCAGCAGCGCCCAGGGACTTACAGGGGGCGCCTCCACTGAAGCTTTCTTT. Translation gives CASSAQGLTGGASTEAFF.

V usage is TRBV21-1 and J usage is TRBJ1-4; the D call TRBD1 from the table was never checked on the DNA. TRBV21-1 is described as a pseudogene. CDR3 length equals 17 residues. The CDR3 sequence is CASSKVGARGTNEKLFF. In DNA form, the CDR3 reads TGTGCCAGCAGCAAAGTGGGGGCCCGGGGAACTAATGAAAAACTGTTTTTT.

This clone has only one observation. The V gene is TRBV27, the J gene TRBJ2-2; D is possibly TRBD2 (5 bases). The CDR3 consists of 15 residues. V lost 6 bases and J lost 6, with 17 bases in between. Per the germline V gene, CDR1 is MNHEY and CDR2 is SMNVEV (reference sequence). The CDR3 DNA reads TGTGCCAGCAGCCGGACTTTAGGACCCGCCGGGGAGCTGTTTTTT. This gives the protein CASSRTLGPAGELFF.

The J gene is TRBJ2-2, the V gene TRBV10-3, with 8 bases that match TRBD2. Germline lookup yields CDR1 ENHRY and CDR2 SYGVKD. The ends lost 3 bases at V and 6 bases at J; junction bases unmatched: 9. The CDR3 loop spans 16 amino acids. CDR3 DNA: TGTGCCATCAGTGAAACCCGGGAGGGCCCCGCCGGGGAGCTGTTTTTT. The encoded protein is CAISETREGPAGELFF.

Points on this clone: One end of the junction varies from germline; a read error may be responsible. The CDR3 coding sequence is TGCAGTGCTAGCAGGGACTCCCCCATCTTC. This translates into CSASRDSPIF. This rearrangement joins TRBV20-1 to TRBJ2-1; weak D call: TRBD2 (6 bases). The CDR3 loop spans 10 amino acids. Germline V lookup: CDR1 DFQATT, CDR2 SNEGSKA (reference sequence).

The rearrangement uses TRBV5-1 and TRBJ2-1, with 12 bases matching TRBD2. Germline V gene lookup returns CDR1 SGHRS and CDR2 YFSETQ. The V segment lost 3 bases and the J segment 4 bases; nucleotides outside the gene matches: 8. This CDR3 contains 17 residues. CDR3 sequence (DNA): TGCGCCAGCAGCTGGCTAGCGGGAGGGGGAATATACAATGAGCAGTTCTTC. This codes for CASSWLAGGGIYNEQFF.

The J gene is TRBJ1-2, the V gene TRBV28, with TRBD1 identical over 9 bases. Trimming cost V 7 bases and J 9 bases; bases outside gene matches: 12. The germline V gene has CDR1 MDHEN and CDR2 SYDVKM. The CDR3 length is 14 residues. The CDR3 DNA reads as TGTGCCAGCACCCTCGTCGACAGGGGGGAGAGCTACACCTTC. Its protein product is CASTLVDRGESYTF.

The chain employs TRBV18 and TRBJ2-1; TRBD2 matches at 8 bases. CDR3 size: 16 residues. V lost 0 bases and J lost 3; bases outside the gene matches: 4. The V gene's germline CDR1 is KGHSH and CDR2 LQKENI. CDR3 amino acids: CASSPPEREIYNEQFF. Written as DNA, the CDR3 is TGTGCCAGCTCACCACCGGAGCGGGAGATCTACAATGAGCAGTTCTTC.

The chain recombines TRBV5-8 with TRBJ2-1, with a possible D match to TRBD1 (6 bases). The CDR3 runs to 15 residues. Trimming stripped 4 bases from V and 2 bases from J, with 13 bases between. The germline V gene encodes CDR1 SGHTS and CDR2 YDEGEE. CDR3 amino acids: CASSLEGTTYNEQFF. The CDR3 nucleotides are TGTGCCAGCAGCCTAGAGGGGACAACCTACAATGAGCAGTTCTTC.

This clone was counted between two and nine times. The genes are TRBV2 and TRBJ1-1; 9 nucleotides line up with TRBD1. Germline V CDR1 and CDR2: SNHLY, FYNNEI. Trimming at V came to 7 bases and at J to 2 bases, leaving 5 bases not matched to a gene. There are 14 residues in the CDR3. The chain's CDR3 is CASNPDRGNTEAFF. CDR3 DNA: TGTGCCAGCAACCCGGACAGGGGAAACACTGAAGCTTTCTTT.

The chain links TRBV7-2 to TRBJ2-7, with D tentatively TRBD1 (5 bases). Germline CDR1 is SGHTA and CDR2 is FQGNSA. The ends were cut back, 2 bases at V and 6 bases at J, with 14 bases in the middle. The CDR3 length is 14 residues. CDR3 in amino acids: CASSLRSWGPEQYF. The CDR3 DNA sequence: TGTGCCAGCAGCTTACGCTCGTGGGGCCCCGAGCAGTACTTC.

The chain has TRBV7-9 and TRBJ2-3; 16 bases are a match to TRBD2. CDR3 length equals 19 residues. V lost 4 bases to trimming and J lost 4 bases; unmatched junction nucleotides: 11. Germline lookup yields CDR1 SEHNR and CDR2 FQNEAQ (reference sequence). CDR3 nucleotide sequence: TGTGCCAGCAGCTCTACCGGGACTAGCGGGAGGGCTTGGGCAGATACGCAGTATTTT. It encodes CASSSTGTSGRAWADTQYF.

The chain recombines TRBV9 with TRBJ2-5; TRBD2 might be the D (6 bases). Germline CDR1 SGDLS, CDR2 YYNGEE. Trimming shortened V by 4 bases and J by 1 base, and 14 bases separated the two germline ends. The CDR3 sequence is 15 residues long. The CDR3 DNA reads TGTGCCAGCAGCCCCGGGGAGGCCTCCCAAGAGACCCAGTACTTC. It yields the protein CASSPGEASQETQYF.

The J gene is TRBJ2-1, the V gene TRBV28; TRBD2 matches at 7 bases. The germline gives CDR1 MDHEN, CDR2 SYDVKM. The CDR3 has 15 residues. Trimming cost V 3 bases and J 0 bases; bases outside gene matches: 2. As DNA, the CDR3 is TGTGCCAGCAGTTTCAGCGGGAACTCCTACAATGAGCAGTTCTTC. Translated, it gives CASSFSGNSYNEQFF.

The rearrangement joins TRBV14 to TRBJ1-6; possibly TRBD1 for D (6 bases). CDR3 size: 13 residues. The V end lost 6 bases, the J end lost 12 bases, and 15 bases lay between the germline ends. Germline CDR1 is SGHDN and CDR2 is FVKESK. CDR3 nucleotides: TGTGCCAGCAGTAAACAGGGCGGGCTACCCCTCCACTTT. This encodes CASSKQGGLPLHF.